This T cell receptor (beta chain) emerged from a study of blood T cell repertoires in COVID-19 (TCRdb year 2020). Turning to the overall study: Samples from collaborators originated in the United States, Italy and Spain and spanned both the acute and convalescent phases of COVID-19. The prospective study material was composed of cDNA or gDNA derived from T cells, B-cell-depleted T cells, or PBMCs. Subjects who had been exposed to COVID-19, were actively infected with it, or had recovered from it provided the deeply sampled blood TCRbeta repertoires that made up the dataset. The repertoires were made available in a free public database intended to serve as a resource for research on the immune response to SARS-CoV-2. Samples came from the ongoing ImmuneRACE study (first 160 participants) plus 1,254 subjects from 6 global collaborators. Nearly every sample came with metadata listing a de-identified subject ID, COVID-19 status, age in years and sex. Where available, HLA class I and class II types were obtained from metadata supplied by the sample provider rather than from assay-based typing.

Participants in the prospective study were enrolled through a virtual design, were aged 18 to 89 years, and lived in approximately 25 United States geographic areas. In the prospective study, cohorts were assigned on the basis of participant-reported clinical history obtained from a screening survey and a study questionnaire. Recovered participants in ImmuneRACE Cohort 3 were defined by two consecutive negative NP/OP PCR tests, clearance by a healthcare professional, or resolution of symptoms. Each participant in the prospective study had whole blood, serum and a nasopharyngeal or oropharyngeal swab collected by mobile phlebotomists. Participants in the prospective study had the option to provide additional blood draws and questionnaires over an approximately 2-month period. Before DNA extraction, blood samples from the prospective study were shipped at room temperature or frozen. TCRbeta CDR3 regions were amplified from genomic DNA using the immunoSEQ Assay, a bias-controlled multiplex PCR. The authors' analysis ran thus. Nucleated cell counts per sample were estimated from amplification of reference gene primers within the assay. To quantify the absolute abundance of each unique TCRbeta CDR3 rearrangement, sequence reads were collapsed and filtered. Productive Simpson clonality was computed per sample as the square root of Simpson's diversity index over productive rearrangements. Imported from immuneACCESS, the table was reduced by TCRdb to in-frame sequences with V and J called. These copies leave out some clones; in studies compared against another copy, an unresolved V gene accounts for under half, and the cause of the remainder is not known. The V and J calls and clone size are taken from that table; D and trimming were inferred from the DNA. The sample has a few hundred thousand clones on record, roughly 87% of them singletons. The ten largest clones take up under 1.3% of the sample.

The germline V gene supplies CDR1 WSHSY and CDR2 SAAADI. The junction carries 8 bases between V and J, which are trimmed by 8 bases and 0 bases respectively. From its cysteine to its phenylalanine, the CDR3 spans 13 amino acids. Only CDR3 DNA is held: 39 bases, read in frame from base 1. General findings and caveats noted by the study authors: How much clinical and demographic metadata was included differed by source and by participant, and the metadata was provided uncurated.

About this clone itself: Its cognate antigen has yet to be identified. There are no base qualities to consult, and no much larger clone falls within one base.

The receptor chain draws on TRBV10-2 and TRBJ1-3; the D segment cannot be called with confidence. The receptor's source is a woman aged 25 to 45 who had recovered from COVID-19. Sequences were obtained from PBMCs or T cells enriched from blood (not recorded which). CDR3 protein: CASGTRSGNTIYF. The nucleotide sequence is TGCGCCAGCGGCACACGCTCTGGAAACACCATATATTTT.